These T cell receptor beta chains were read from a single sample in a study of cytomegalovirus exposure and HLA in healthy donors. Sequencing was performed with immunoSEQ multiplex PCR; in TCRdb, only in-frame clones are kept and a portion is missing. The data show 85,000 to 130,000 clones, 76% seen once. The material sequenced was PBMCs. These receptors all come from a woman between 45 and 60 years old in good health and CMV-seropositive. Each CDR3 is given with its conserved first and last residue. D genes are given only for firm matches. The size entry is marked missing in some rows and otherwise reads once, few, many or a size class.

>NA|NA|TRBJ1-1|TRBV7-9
CASSLGTVNTEAFF
TGTGCCAGCAGCTTAGGGACAGTGAACACTGAAGCTTTCTTT
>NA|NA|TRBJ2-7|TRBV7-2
CASSLEDPLAGTNYEQYF
TGTGCCAGCAGCTTAGAAGACCCCCTGGCAGGGACAAACTACGAGCAGTACTTC
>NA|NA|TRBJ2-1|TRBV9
CASSPTGGEYNEQFF
TGTGCCAGCAGCCCCACTGGCGGGGAATACAATGAGCAGTTCTTC
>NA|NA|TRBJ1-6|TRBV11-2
CASSSFGGDSPLHF
TGTGCCAGCAGCTCCTTTGGAGGTGACTCACCCCTCCACTTT
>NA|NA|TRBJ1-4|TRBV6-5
CASSVESRYEKLFF
TGTGCCAGCAGTGTGGAGAGCCGTTATGAAAAACTGTTTTTT
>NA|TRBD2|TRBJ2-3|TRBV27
CASSPSGLAANPANTQYF
TGTGCCAGCAGTCCATCGGGACTAGCGGCCAATCCAGCAAATACGCAGTATTTT
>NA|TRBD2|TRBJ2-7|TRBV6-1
CASSEPGGDEQYF
TGTGCCAGCAGTGAACCGGGAGGGGACGAGCAGTACTTC
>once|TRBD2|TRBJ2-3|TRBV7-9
CASSLVEGGSLITQYF
TGTGCCAGCAGCTTAGTGGAGGGAGGGTCCCTTATTACGCAGTATTTT
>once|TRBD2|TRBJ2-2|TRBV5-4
CASSLKREISGELFF
TGTGCCAGCAGCTTGAAGCGGGAGATCTCCGGGGAGCTGTTTTTT
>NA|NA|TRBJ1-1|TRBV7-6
CASSLEGLNTEAFF
TGTGCCAGCAGCTTAGAGGGGTTGAACACTGAAGCTTTCTTT
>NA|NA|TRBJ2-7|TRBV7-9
CASSLNDNPYEQYF
TGTGCCAGCAGCTTAAACGACAACCCCTACGAGCAGTACTTC
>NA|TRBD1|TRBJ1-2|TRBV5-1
CASSLGTGGDYGYTF
TGCGCCAGCAGCCTAGGGACAGGGGGCGACTATGGCTACACCTTC
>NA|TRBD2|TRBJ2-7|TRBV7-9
CASSPLAGPTGEQYF
TGTGCCAGCAGCCCACTAGCGGGACCCACGGGCGAGCAGTACTTC
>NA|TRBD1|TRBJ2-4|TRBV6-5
CASSPGQGNIQYF
TGTGCCAGCAGCCCTGGACAGGGAAACATTCAGTACTTC
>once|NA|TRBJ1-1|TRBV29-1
CSVDRGFEAFF
TGCAGCGTTGATCGGGGGTTTGAAGCTTTCTTT
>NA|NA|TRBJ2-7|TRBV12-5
CASGLPLGRTGREYEQYF
TGTGCTAGTGGTTTGCCCCTTGGGAGGACAGGGAGGGAGTACGAGCAGTACTTC
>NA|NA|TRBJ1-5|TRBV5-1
CASSSGAIGEGNQPQHF
TGCGCCAGCAGTTCTGGGGCGATTGGGGAAGGCAATCAGCCCCAGCATTTT
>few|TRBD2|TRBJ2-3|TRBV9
CASSDGTSGRATDTQYF
TGTGCCAGCAGCGATGGGACTAGCGGGAGGGCCACAGATACGCAGTATTTT
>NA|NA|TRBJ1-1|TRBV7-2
CASSARQANTEAFF
TGTGCCAGCAGCGCCCGACAGGCGAACACTGAAGCTTTCTTT
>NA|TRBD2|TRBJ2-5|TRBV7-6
CASSLLPTSAGETQYF
TGTGCCAGCAGCTTACTCCCTACTAGCGCTGGGGAGACCCAGTACTTC
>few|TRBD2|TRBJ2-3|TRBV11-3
CASSLGVGASGGEDTQYF
TGTGCCAGCAGCTTAGGGGTTGGGGCTAGCGGGGGAGAAGATACGCAGTATTTT
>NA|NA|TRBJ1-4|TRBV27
CASSLARVGEKLFF
TGTGCCAGCTCTCTCGCCAGGGTTGGGGAAAAACTGTTTTTT
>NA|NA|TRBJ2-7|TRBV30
CACQTRGWEVYF
TGTGCCTGTCAAACCCGAGGCTGGGAGGTGTACTTC
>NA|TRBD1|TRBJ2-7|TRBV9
CASSGGSGGLPGEQYF
TGTGCCAGCAGCGGAGGGTCAGGGGGCTTGCCGGGGGAGCAGTACTTC
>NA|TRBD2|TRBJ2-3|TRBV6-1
CASERGLTDTQYF
TGTGCCAGCGAGCGGGGCCTCACAGATACGCAGTATTTT
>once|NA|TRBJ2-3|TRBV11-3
CASSPAAAGSSTDTQYF
TGTGCCAGCAGCCCTGCTGCTGCGGGCTCTAGCACAGATACGCAGTATTTT